This TCR beta chain was found in a study of T cells in Graves' hyperthyroidism and ophthalmopathy. Background on the study: Peripheral blood was secured at the point of initial diagnosis, before any treatment.

RNA transcripts yielded amplified TCR beta CDR3 regions. A set of HTBI primers served as the primers for a first-round RT-PCR of the TCR CDR3. TCRdb independently ran MiXCR on the multiplex PCR reads; one entry per CDR3 protein. The table records under 750,000 distinct CDR3 sequences, about 19% of them present only once. Comments on this clonotype: What it recognizes is unknown.

Patients were excluded because of uncontrolled infection, other autoimmune disease, pregnancy or lactation. Diagnoses used clinical symptoms, serum thyroxine and TRAb, thyroid ultrasound and orbital computed tomography. The germline CDR1 and CDR2 sequences are MNHEY and SMNVEV (reference sequence). V gave up 7 bases and J gave up 5 bases; unmatched junction bases: 6. CDR3 length equals 14 residues. General study points: In the blood, most expanded thyroid clonotypes above 0.001 appeared as well.

Sequenced: blood. The clonotype comes from a woman between 50 and 59 years old with Graves' hyperthyroidism that later progressed to Graves' ophthalmopathy. The chain links TRBV27 to TRBJ2-1, with TRBD2 matching over 9 bases. For the CDR3, the DNA is TGTGCCAGCACTCTAGCGGGGAGTCACAATGAGCAGTTCTTC. Translating it yields CASTLAGSHNEQFF.